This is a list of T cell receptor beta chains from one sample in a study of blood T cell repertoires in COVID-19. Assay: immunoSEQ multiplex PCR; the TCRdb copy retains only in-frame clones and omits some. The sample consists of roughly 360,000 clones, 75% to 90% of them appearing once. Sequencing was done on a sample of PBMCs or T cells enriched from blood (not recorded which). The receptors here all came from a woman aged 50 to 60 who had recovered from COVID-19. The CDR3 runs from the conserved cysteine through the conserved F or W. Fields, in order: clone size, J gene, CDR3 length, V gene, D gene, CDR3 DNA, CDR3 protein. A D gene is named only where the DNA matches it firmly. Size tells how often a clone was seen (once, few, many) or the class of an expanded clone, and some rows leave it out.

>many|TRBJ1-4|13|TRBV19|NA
TGTGCCAGTAGTATCCGGGAAACTGAAAAACTGTTTTTT
CASSIRETEKLFF
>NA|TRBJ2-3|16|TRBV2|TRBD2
TGTGCCAGCAGGGTCACTAGCGGGGGGTCCACAGATACGCAGTATTTT
CASRVTSGGSTDTQYF
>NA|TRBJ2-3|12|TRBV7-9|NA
TGTGCCAGCAGCCCTAGCACAGATACGCAGTATTTT
CASSPSTDTQYF
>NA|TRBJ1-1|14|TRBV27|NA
TGTGCCAGCAGCCCTGGACAGATGAACACTGAAGCTTTCTTT
CASSPGQMNTEAFF
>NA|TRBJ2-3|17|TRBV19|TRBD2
TGTGCCAGTAGTATAGATCCCCCGGGACTAGCGCCAGATACGCAGTATTTT
CASSIDPPGLAPDTQYF
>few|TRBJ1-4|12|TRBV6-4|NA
TGTGCCAGCAGTGACCTGGACATGAAACTGTTTTTT
CASSDLDMKLFF
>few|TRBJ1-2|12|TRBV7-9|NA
TGTGCCAGCACCAACAGCGCTCTAGGCTACACCTTC
CASTNSALGYTF
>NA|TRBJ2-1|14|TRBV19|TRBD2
TGTGCCAGTAGTTGGCGGGGGGTTGGCGATGAGCAGTTCTTC
CASSWRGVGDEQFF
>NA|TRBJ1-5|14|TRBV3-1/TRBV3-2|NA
TGTGCCAGCAGCCAAGATTTGTTGGAGAGGCCCCAGCATTTT
CASSQDLLERPQHF
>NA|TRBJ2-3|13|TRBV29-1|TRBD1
TGCAGCGTTGCTACAGGGGCCACAGATACGCAGTATTTT
CSVATGATDTQYF
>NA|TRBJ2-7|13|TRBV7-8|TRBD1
TGTGCCAGCAGCTTTAACAGGGGCTACGAGCAGTACTTC
CASSFNRGYEQYF
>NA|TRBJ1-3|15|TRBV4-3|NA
TGCGCCAGCAGCCCCCAAAGCACCTCTGGAAACACCATATATTTT
CASSPQSTSGNTIYF
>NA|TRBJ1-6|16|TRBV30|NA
TGTGCCTGGTCTGGACGGATCGGGGGGCTTAATTCACCCCTCCACTTT
CAWSGRIGGLNSPLHF
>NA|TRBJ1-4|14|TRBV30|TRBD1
TGTGCCGGAAACCCGCGGACAGGGGGGGAAAAACTGTTTTTT
CAGNPRTGGEKLFF
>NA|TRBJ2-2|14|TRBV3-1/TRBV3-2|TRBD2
TGTGCCAGCAGCCTACGGGGGGGTTCCGGGGAGCTGTTTTTT
CASSLRGGSGELFF
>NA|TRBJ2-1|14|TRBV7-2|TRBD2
TGTGCCAGCAGCCCTGGGACTAGTGGAAATGAGCAGTTCTTC
CASSPGTSGNEQFF
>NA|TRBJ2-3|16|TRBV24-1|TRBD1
TGTGCCACCCCCCTCGAAAGACAGGGCTGCACAGATACGCAGTATTTT
CATPLERQGCTDTQYF
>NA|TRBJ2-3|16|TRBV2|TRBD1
TGTGCCAGCAGTGAATCCCGGACAGGGAGCACAGATACGCAGTATTTT
CASSESRTGSTDTQYF
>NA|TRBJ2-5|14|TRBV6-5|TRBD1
TGTGCCAGCAGGCCTGGGCAGGGGGATAAGACCCAGTACTTC
CASRPGQGDKTQYF
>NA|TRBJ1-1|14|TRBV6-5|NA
TGTGCCAGCAGTTACGGGGCGACAAACACTGAAGCTTTCTTT
CASSYGATNTEAFF
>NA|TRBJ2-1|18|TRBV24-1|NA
TGTGCCACCAGTGACGCAAACCCCGGACAGCTCTCCTACAATGAGCAGTTCTTC
CATSDANPGQLSYNEQFF
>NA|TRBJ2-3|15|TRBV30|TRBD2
TGTGCCTTCTATCTCCCGGGAGGTATTCCCGGTACGCAGTATTTT
CAFYLPGGIPGTQYF
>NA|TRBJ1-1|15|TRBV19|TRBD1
TGTGCCAGTAGTGTAGGACAGGGATTGGGGACTGAAGCTTTCTTT
CASSVGQGLGTEAFF
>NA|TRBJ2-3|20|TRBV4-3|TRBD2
TGCGCCAGCAGCCAAGAAATGGCCGGGACTAGCGGCTCTAGCACAGATACGCAGTATTTT
CASSQEMAGTSGSSTDTQYF
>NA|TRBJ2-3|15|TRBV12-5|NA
TGTGCTAGTGCCCCGGGGGAGGTGGGCACAGATACGCAGTATTTT
CASAPGEVGTDTQYF
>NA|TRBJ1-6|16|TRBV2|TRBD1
TGTGCCAGCAGCAGACAGGGAAAAGACTCTAATTCACCCCTCCACTTT
CASSRQGKDSNSPLHF
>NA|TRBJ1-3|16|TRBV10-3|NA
TGTGCCATCAGTGGGGGGCAGGCTGGCTCTGGAAACACCATATATTTT
CAISGGQAGSGNTIYF
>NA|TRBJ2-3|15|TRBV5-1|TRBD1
TGCGCCAGCTCTCACCTGGGACAGTCCACAGATACGCAGTATTTT
CASSHLGQSTDTQYF
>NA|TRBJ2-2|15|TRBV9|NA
TGTGCCAGCAGCGTAGCTGGACAGAGCACCGGGGAGCTGTTTTTT
CASSVAGQSTGELFF
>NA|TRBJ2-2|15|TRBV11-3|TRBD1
TGTGCCAGCAACCAAGACAGGGGGCACACCGGGGAGCTGTTTTTT
CASNQDRGHTGELFF
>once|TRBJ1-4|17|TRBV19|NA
TGTGCCAGTAGTCTGAATTCCCGACAGGCAACTAATGAAAAACTGTTTTTT
CASSLNSRQATNEKLFF
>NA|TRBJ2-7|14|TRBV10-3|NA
TGTGCCACTGAAGGGACTGCAAGCTCCTACGAGCAGTACTTC
CATEGTASSYEQYF
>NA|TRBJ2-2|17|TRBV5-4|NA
TGTGCCAGCAGCCCAAGGGCGGGCGCGGCGGGCACCGGGGAGCTGTTTTTT
CASSPRAGAAGTGELFF
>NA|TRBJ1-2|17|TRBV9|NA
TGTGCCAGCAGCGTAGACGGTAGGTTGCAGGGAAGCTATGGCTACACCTTC
CASSVDGRLQGSYGYTF
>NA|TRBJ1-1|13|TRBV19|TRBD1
TGTGCCAGTAGTCCCGACCGGGACAGGGAAGCTTTCTTT
CASSPDRDREAFF
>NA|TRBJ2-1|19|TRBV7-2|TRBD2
TGTGCCAGCAGCCCGCAATCACTCAGAACTAGCGGGAGATACAATGAGCAGTTCTTC
CASSPQSLRTSGRYNEQFF
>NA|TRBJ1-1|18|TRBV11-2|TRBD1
TGTGCCAGCAGCTTAATTGGTCGGTGGGACAGGAGCGCCACTGAAGCTTTCTTT
CASSLIGRWDRSATEAFF
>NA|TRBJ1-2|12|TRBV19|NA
TGTGCCAGTAGTATTCTAGGTTATGGCTACACCTTC
CASSILGYGYTF
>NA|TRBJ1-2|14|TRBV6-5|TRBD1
TGTGCCAGCACGGCTCAGGACAGGGCCTATGGCTACACCTTC
CASTAQDRAYGYTF
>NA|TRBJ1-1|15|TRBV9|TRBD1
TGTGCCAGCAGCTGGGGACAGTTCGGGAACACTGAAGCTTTCTTT
CASSWGQFGNTEAFF
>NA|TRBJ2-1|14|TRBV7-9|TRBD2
TGTGCCAGCAGCGCCTCTAGCGGGACTTCCCGTTGGTTCTTC
CASSASSGTSRWFF
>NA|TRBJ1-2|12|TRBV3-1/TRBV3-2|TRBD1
TGTGCCAGCAGCCAAAGGACAGGGGGCTACACCTTC
CASSQRTGGYTF
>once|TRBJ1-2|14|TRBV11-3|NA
TGTGCCAGCAGCTTAGGCAGCGCTAACTATGGCTACACCTTC
CASSLGSANYGYTF
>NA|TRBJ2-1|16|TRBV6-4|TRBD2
TGTGCCAGCAGTGACGACGGGAGGGCCGTTTGTAATGAGCAGTTCTTC
CASSDDGRAVCNEQFF
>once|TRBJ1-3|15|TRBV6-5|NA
TGTGCCAGCAGTTACGGGGGGGCTGCTGGAAACACCATATATTTT
CASSYGGAAGNTIYF
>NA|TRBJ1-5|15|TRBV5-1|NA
TGCGCCAGCAGCTTGAGCTCGGGGGACGGTCAGCCCCAGCATTTT
CASSLSSGDGQPQHF
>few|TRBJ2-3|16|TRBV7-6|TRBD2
TGTGCCAGCAGCTTGGGAGCGGGGGGGGACACAGATACGCAGTATTTT
CASSLGAGGDTDTQYF
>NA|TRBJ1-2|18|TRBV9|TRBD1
TGTGCCAGCAGCGTTGGACCGGCGGGGGGACAGGGGGCTAAAGGCTACACCTTC
CASSVGPAGGQGAKGYTF
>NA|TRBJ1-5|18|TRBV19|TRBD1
TGTGCCAGTACCACACGGGGACAGGGGGGTTATAGCAATCAGCCCCAGCATTTT
CASTTRGQGGYSNQPQHF
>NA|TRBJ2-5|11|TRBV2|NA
TGTGCCAGCAGGTACGGGGAGACCCAGTACTTC
CASRYGETQYF
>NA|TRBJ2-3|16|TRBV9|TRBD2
TGTGCCAGCAGCGTCTCTAGCGGGTTAAGCACAGATACGCAGTATTTT
CASSVSSGLSTDTQYF
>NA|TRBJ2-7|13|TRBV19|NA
TGTGCCAGTAGTATAGGACAATCCTACGAGCAGTACTTC
CASSIGQSYEQYF
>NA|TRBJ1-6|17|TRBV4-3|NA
TGCGCCAGCAGCCAAGAGCGGTTCGTCGGATTCAATTCACCCCTCCACTTT
CASSQERFVGFNSPLHF